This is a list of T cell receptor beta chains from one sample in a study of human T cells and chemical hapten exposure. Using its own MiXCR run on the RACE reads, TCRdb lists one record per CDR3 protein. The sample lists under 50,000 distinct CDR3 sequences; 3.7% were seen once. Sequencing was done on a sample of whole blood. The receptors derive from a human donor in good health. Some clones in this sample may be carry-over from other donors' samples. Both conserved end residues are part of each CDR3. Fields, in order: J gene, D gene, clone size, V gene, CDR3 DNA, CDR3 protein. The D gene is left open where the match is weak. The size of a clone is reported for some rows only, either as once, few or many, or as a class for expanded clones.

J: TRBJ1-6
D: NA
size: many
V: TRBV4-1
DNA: TGCGCCAGCAGCCAAGAAAGGGTTCCGGGTTCACCCCTCCACTTT
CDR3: CASSQERVPGSPLHF

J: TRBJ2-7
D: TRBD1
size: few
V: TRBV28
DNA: TGTGCCAGCAGCCGTGGACAGGGGTCCCCCTACGAGCAGTACTTC
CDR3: CASSRGQGSPYEQYF

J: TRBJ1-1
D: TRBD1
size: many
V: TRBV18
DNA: TGTGCCAGCTCACGGACAGGGTTGATGAACACTGAAGCTTTCTTT
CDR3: CASSRTGLMNTEAFF

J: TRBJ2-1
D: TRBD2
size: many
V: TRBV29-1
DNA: TGCAGCGCGGAGGGGTGGCTAGCGGGTCTCATCGCGAACAATGAGCAGTTCTTC
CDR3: CSAEGWLAGLIANNEQFF

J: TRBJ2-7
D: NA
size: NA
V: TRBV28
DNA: TGTGCCAGCAGTACCTATTACGAGCAGTACTTC
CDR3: CASSTYYEQYF

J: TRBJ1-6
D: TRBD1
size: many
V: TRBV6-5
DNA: TGTGCCAGCAGAAATGGTGGACAGGGTTCACCCCTCCACTTT
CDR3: CASRNGGQGSPLHF

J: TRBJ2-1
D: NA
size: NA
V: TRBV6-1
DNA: TGTGCCAGCAGAGCGGTCTCCTACAATGAGCAGTTCTTC
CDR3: CASRAVSYNEQFF

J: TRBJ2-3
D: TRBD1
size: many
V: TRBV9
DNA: TGTGCCAGCAGCATCCGGGACAGGGACTTCACTAGCACAGATACGCAGTATTTT
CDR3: CASSIRDRDFTSTDTQYF

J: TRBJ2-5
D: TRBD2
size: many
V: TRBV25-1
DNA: TGTGCCAGCAGTGAATGGGGGACTAGCGGGAGGGCCGGGGAGACCCAGTACTTC
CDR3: CASSEWGTSGRAGETQYF

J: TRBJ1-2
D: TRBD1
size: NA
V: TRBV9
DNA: TGTGCCAGCAGCGCGGGACAGGGGGCAAACTATGGCTACACCTTC
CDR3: CASSAGQGANYGYTF

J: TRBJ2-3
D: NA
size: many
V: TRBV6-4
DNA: TGTGCCAGCAGTGACTCGTTCCGGTCCCCCAACCCGCAGTATTTT
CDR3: CASSDSFRSPNPQYF

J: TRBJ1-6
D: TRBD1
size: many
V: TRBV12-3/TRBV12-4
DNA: TGTGCCAGCAGTCTCGGGACAGGGGCTTCACCCCTCCACTTT
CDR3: CASSLGTGASPLHF

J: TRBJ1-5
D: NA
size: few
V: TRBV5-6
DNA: TGTGCCAGCAGCTTGTGGGGGGGCAGTCCCAATAGCAATCAGCCCCAGCATTTT
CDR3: CASSLWGGSPNSNQPQHF

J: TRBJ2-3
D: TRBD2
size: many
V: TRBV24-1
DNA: TGTGCCACCTCTCGGACTAGCGGGAGCACAGATACGCAGTATTTT
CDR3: CATSRTSGSTDTQYF

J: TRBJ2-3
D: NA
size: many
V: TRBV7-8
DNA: TGTGCCAGCAGCGTGACCCCTATTGCCCCAGATACGCAGTATTTT
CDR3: CASSVTPIAPDTQYF

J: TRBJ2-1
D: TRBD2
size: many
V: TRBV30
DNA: TGTGCCTGGAGTGTTGCTAGCGGGAGAAATGAGCAGTTCTTC
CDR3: CAWSVASGRNEQFF

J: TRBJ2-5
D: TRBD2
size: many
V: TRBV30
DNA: TGTGCCTGGAGTGCTTATACCGGACTAGCGGGAGGCGGGACCCAAGAGACCCAGTACTTC
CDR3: CAWSAYTGLAGGGTQETQYF

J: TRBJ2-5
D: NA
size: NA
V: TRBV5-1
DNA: TGCGCCAGCAGCTCCACTTTTCTAAGCGACCAAGAGACCCAGTACTTC
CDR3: CASSSTFLSDQETQYF

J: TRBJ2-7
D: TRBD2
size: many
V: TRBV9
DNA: TGTGCCAGCAGCGTAGATCCTAGCGGGTCCTACGAGCAGTACTTC
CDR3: CASSVDPSGSYEQYF

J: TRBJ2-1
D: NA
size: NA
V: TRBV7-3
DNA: TGTGCCAGCAGCTACCGGGACGGAGCTTACAATGAGCAGTTCTTC
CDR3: CASSYRDGAYNEQFF

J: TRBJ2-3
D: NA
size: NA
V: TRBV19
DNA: TGTGCCAGTAGTATAGCTCCCGGGGGCAGTCAAGATACGCAGTATTTT
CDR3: CASSIAPGGSQDTQYF

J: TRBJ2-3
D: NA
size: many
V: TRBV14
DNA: TGTGCCAGCAGCCATCTTATAGGCAGCGCCACAGATACGCAGTATTTT
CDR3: CASSHLIGSATDTQYF

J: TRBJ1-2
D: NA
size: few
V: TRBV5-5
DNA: TGTGCCAGCAGCCCTTCACGTGCGGGGGACCACGGCTACACCTTC
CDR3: CASSPSRAGDHGYTF

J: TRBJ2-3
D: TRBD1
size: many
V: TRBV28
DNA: TGTGCCAGCAGTATTACAGGGGGGACAGATACGCAGTATTTT
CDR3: CASSITGGTDTQYF

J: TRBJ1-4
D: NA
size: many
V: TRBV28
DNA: TGTGCCAGCAGTCCCTGGACAGCTAATGAAAAACTGTTTTTT
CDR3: CASSPWTANEKLFF

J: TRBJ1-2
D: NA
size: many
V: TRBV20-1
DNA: TGCAGTGCTAGAGGGGTCCGGAGCGGGAGTACTAACTATGGCTACACCTTC
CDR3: CSARGVRSGSTNYGYTF